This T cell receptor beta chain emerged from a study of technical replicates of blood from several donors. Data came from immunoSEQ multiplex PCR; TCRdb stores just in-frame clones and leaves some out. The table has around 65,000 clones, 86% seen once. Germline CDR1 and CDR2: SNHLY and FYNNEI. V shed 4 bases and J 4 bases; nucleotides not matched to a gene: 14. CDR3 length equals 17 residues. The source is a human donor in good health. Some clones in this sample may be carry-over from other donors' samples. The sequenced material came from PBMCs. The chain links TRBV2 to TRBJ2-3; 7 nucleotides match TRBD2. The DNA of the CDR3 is TGTGCCAGCAGTGCCCAAGGGCGCGGGAGTAGGGCAGATACGCAGTATTTT. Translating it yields CASSAQGRGSRADTQYF.